This TCR beta chain stems from a study of early T cells in non-severe SARS-CoV-2 infection. Germline CDR1 is MGHRA and CDR2 is YSYEKL. This CDR3 has 14 amino acids. The V gene lost 4 bases and the J gene lost 4 bases, with 13 bases spanning the gap. TCRdb re-analysed the 5' RACE reads in MiXCR, keeping a single row per CDR3 protein. The table records approximately 23,000 distinct CDR3 sequences, about 4.2% of them present only once. Ten or more counts support this clonotype. This chain uses TRBV4-1 with TRBJ1-1; D perhaps matches TRBD1 (5 bases). This sequence originates from an adult who was a healthcare worker with PCR-confirmed SARS-CoV-2 infection or an uninfected control (not recorded which). The specimen was whole blood. The CDR3 DNA follows: TGCGCCAGCAGCCCGGGATTGGGGGGCACTGAAGCTTTCTTT. Its protein is CASSPGLGGTEAFF.